The clone carrying this TCR beta chain showed up just a few times. CDR3 length: 16 residues. V lost 6 bases and J lost 0; bases outside the gene matches: 8. CDR1 MDHEN and CDR2 SYDVKM come from the germline V gene. A second about 7 to 11 cycle PCR used barcoded and J-beta primers. MiXCR, run by TCRdb on the 5' RACE reads, gives a single entry per CDR3 protein. The sample yields approximately 960,000 distinct CDR3 sequences, approximately 32% seen once. This sample stems from a study of blood T cells in healthy people across ages. This sample was shared with a second study, whose subject was T cells of mothers and their children. That work contributes: Each mother yielded more than 9 million TCR beta CDR3 reads. Each child yielded 2.5 million to 3 million reads.

This rearrangement joins TRBV28 to TRBJ2-1, with 7 positions matching TRBD2. The source of this sequence is a woman aged 40 to 50 in good health. The material sequenced was blood. The CDR3 DNA is TGTGCCAGCAGGGAATCGGGGGGAAGCTCCTACAATGAGCAGTTCTTC. Amino acid sequence: CASRESGGSSYNEQFF.